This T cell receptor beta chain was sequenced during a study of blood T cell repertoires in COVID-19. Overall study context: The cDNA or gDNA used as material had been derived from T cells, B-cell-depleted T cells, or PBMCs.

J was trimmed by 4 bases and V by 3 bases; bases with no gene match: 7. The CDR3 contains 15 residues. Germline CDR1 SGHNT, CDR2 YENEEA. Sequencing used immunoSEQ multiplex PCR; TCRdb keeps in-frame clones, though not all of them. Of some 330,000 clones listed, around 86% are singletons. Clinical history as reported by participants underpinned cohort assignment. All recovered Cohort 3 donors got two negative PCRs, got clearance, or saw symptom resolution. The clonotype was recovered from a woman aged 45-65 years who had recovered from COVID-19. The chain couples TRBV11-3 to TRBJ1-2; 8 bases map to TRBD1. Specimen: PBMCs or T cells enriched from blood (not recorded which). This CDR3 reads CASSFLTGDPYGYTF. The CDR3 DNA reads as TGTGCCAGCAGCTTTTTGACAGGGGACCCCTATGGCTACACCTTC.